Sequencing of this T cell receptor (beta chain) was carried out in a study of shared clonotypes between healthy human individuals. The CDR3 contains 12 residues. V lost 4 bases and J lost 6, with 8 bases in between. Looked up from germline, CDR1 is SEHNR and CDR2 is FQNEAQ (reference sequence). Only in-frame clones appear in the TCRdb table, and some are missing; sequencing was by immunoSEQ multiplex PCR. The sample lists hundreds of thousands of clones; approximately 95% were seen once. What was sequenced was naive CD4+ T cells sorted from blood. Subset indicated: CD45RA+ positively selected. This clonotype was obtained from a young woman in good health. V gene TRBV7-9 combines with J gene TRBJ2-3, with D uncertain. The CDR3 bases are TGTGCCAGCAGCTCGGAGCTGGATACGCAGTATTTT. Protein: CASSSELDTQYF.